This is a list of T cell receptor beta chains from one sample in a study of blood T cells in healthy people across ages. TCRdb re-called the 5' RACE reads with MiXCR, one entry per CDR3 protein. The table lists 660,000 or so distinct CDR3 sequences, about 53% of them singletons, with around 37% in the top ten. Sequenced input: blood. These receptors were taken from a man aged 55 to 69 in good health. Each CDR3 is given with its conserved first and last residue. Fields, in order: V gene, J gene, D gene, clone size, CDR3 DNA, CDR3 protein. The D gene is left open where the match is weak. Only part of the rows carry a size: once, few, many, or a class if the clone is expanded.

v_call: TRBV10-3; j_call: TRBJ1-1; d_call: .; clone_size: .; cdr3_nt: TGTGCCATCAGTGATGGGACACTCTCCCGGGGCACTGAAGCTTTCTTT; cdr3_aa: CAISDGTLSRGTEAFF
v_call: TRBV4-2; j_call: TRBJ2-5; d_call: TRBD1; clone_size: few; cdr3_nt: TGTGCCAGCAGCCAAGATGGACAGGTCCAACAAGAGACCCAGTACTTC; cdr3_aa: CASSQDGQVQQETQYF
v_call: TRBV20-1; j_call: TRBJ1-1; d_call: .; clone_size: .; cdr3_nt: TGCAGTGCTCGTACCGGGGGCGCTTTCTTT; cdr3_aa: CSARTGGAFF
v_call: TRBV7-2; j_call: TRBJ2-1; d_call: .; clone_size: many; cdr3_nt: TGTGCCAGCACCTCGAGCGGCCCCCGCGGGCAGTTCTTC; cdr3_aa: CASTSSGPRGQFF
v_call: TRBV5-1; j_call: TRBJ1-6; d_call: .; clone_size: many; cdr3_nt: TGCGCCAGCAGCTTGATGTCGGGCGGGGGGAATTCACCCCTCCACTTT; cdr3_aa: CASSLMSGGGNSPLHF
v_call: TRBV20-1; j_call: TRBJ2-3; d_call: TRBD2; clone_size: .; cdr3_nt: TGCAGTGCTAGAGATCCTAAGCGGGGGGGCTCCGGCACAGATACGCAGTATTTT; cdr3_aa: CSARDPKRGGSGTDTQYF
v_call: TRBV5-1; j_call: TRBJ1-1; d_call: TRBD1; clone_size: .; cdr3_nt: TGCGCCAGCAGCTTCACAGGGGGAGTAAACACTGAAGCTTTCTTT; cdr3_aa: CASSFTGGVNTEAFF
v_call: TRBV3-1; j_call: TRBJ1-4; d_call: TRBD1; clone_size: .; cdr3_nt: TGTGCCAGCAGCCCAAGGGGCAGGGGGGATGAAAAACTGTTTTTT; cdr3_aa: CASSPRGRGDEKLFF
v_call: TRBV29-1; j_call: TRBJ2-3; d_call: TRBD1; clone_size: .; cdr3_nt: TGCAGCGTTGGGACAGGGAGCGTAGATACGCAGTATTTT; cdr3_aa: CSVGTGSVDTQYF
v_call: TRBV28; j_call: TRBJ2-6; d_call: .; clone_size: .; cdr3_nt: TGTGCCAGCAAGGCAGCAGGGGCCTCTGGGGCCAACGTCCTGACTTTC; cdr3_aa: CASKAAGASGANVLTF
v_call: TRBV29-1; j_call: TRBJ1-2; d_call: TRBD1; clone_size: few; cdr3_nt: TGCAGCGGTTTGGCAGGGGGCGCAGGTGGCTACACCTTC; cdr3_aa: CSGLAGGAGGYTF
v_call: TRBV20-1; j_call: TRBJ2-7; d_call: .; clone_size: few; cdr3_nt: TGCAGTGCTACCGGGACAAGCTACGAGCAGTACTTC; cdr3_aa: CSATGTSYEQYF
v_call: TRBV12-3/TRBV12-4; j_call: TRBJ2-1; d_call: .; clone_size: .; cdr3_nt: TGCGCCAGCAGTTCTATGGGGGGCTCCTACAATGAGCAGTTCTTC; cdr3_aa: CASSSMGGSYNEQFF
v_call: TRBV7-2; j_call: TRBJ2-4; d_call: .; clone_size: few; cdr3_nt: TGTGCCAGCAGCGGCGTGGGGCTAGCCAAAAACATTCAGTACTTC; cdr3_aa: CASSGVGLAKNIQYF
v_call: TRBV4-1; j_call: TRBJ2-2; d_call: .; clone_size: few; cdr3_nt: TGCGCCAGCAGCCAAGTCGGCAGCAACACCGGGGAGCTGTTTTTT; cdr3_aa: CASSQVGSNTGELFF
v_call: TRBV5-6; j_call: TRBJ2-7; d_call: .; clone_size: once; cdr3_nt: TGTGCCAGCAGCTACACAGGGACCCCCTACGAGCAGTACTTC; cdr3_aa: CASSYTGTPYEQYF
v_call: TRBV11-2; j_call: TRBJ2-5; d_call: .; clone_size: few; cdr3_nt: TGTGCCAGCAGCCCCTCCGGACGGTTACAAGAGACCCAGTACTTC; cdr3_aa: CASSPSGRLQETQYF
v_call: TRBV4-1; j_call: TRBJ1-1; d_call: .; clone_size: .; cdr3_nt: TGCGCCAGCAGCCAAGGGGGCTCGGGCACTGAAGCTTTCTTT; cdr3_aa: CASSQGGSGTEAFF
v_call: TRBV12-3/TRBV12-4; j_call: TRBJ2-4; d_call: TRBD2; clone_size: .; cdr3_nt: TGTGCCAGCAGTTTAGGTAGCGGGGGGCAAAGGGAGCAGTACTTC; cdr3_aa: CASSLGSGGQREQYF
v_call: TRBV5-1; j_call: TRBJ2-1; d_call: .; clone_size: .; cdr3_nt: TGCGCCAGCAGCTTGGCCACCGGGACTGCCAATGAGCAGTTCTTC; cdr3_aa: CASSLATGTANEQFF
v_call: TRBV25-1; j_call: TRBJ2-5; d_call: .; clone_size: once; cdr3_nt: TGTGCCAGCAGTGAAGCCGTTGGCAGAGGAGAGACCCAGTACTTC; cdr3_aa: CASSEAVGRGETQYF
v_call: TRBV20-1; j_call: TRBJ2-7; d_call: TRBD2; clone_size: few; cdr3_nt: TGCAGTGCTAGAGATGTGGACGGCGGGGGGGTCTACGAGCAGTACTTC; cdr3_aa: CSARDVDGGGVYEQYF
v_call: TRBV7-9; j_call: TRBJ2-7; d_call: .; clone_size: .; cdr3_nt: TGTGCCTGCAGCCCGACCGGGACGCCCGCCGACGAGCAGTACTTC; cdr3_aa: CACSPTGTPADEQYF
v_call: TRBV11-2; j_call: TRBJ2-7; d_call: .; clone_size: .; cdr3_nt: TGTGCCAGCAGCTTAGATCTTAAGGGATACGAGCAGTACTTC; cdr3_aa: CASSLDLKGYEQYF
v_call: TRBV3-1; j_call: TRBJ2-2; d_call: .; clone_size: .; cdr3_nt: TGTGCCAGCAGCTCAGACACCTCAAACACCGGGGAGCTGTTTTTT; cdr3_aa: CASSSDTSNTGELFF
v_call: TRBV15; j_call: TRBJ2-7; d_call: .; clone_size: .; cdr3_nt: TGTGCCACCAGCAGAGAATTGGGAGTAGCCTACGAGCAGTACTTC; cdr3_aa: CATSRELGVAYEQYF
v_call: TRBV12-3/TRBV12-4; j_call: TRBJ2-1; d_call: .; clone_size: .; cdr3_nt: TGTGCCAGCAGTGTAGCGCAGGGCAGGGGAACCTACAATGAGCAGTTCTTC; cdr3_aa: CASSVAQGRGTYNEQFF